The following is a T cell receptor beta chain sequence with its context. Germline CDR1 reads SGHAT; CDR2 reads FQDESV (reference sequence). CDR3 length equals 15 residues. V was pared by 1 base and J by 5 bases, with 11 bases between. Libraries were prepared by immunoSEQ multiplex PCR; TCRdb keeps only in-frame clonotypes and omits some of them. Here the sample spans around 250,000 clones, about 88% being singletons. The data were taken from a study of blood T cell repertoires in COVID-19. This TCR was sampled from a man between 25 and 39 years old with acute COVID-19. V and J are TRBV11-1 and TRBJ2-2; D might be TRBD1 (5 bases). The sequenced sample consisted of PBMCs or T cells enriched from blood (not recorded which). CDR3 DNA sequence: TGTGCCAGCAGCTTAGTCAGGGTTGAGACCGGGGAGCTGTTTTTT. It translates to CASSLVRVETGELFF.